Listed below are T cell receptor beta chains from one sample, sequenced in a study of Graves' ophthalmopathy and Graves' hyperthyroidism. TCRdb fed the multiplex PCR reads into MiXCR, producing one record per CDR3 protein. There are hundreds of thousands of distinct CDR3 sequences in the sample; about a fifth occur only once, and around 7% lies in the top ten. The specimen was peripheral blood. The receptors were gathered from a woman between 18 and 30 years old with stable Graves' hyperthyroidism. Some clones in this sample may be carry-over from other donors' samples. CDR3s include the opening cysteine and the closing phenylalanine or tryptophan. A D gene is named only where the DNA matches it firmly. Expanded clones get a size class; other rows say once, few or many, or leave the size out.

D gene	V gene	clone size	CDR3 length	J gene	CDR3 protein	CDR3 DNA
TRBD1	TRBV6-1	many	16	TRBJ1-6	CASRTPGQGESSPLHF	TGTGCCAGCAGGACACCGGGACAGGGGGAAAGTTCACCCCTCCACTTT
.	TRBV25-1	many	14	TRBJ2-7	CASSDQGLVYEQYF	TGTGCCAGCAGTGATCAGGGGTTAGTGTACGAGCAGTACTTC
TRBD1	TRBV12-3/TRBV12-4	many	14	TRBJ2-5	CASSSDRGVGAQYF	TGTGCCAGCAGTTCCGACAGGGGGGTCGGTGCCCAGTACTTC
.	TRBV18	many	14	TRBJ2-7	CASSPAGDRGEQYF	TGTGCCAGCTCACCCGCAGGGGACCGGGGCGAGCAGTACTTC
TRBD2	TRBV12-3/TRBV12-4	few	18	TRBJ2-2	CASSPHSGRAMDTGELFF	TGTGCCAGCAGTCCCCATAGCGGGAGGGCTATGGACACCGGGGAGCTGTTTTTT
TRBD1	TRBV12-3/TRBV12-4	.	15	TRBJ1-5	CASSSGQGGGQPQHF	TGTGCCAGCAGCTCTGGACAGGGAGGGGGTCAGCCCCAGCATTTT
.	TRBV12-3/TRBV12-4	.	15	TRBJ2-7	CASSFGGSSSCEQYF	TGTGCCAGCAGTTTCGGGGGCTCCTCCAGTTGCGAGCAGTACTTC
.	TRBV7-3	few	15	TRBJ2-2	CASSANTGGTGELFF	TGTGCCAGCAGCGCAAATACTGGGGGCACCGGGGAGCTGTTTTTT
.	TRBV7-6	once	14	TRBJ1-5	CASSHQGSNQPQHF	TGTGCCAGCAGCCATCAGGGGTCCAATCAGCCCCAGCATTTT
.	TRBV7-8	many	17	TRBJ2-5	CASSLLAKLLPRETQYF	TGTGCCAGCAGCTTGTTGGCTAAACTTCTACCTAGGGAGACCCAGTACTTC
.	TRBV10-3	many	16	TRBJ2-5	CAIGFISGTLQETQYF	TGTGCCATCGGTTTTATCTCAGGCACCCTACAAGAGACCCAGTACTTC
TRBD1	TRBV5-1	.	14	TRBJ1-1	CASSLENRGTEAFF	TGCGCCAGCAGCTTAGAAAACAGGGGCACTGAAGCTTTCTTT
TRBD2	TRBV6-2/TRBV6-3	.	15	TRBJ2-7	CASSYLGTSGYEQYF	TGTGCCAGCAGTTACCTCGGGACTAGCGGGTACGAGCAGTACTTC
.	TRBV6-5	many	14	TRBJ1-1	CASSYFREGTEAFF	TGTGCCAGCTCTTACTTCCGGGAGGGCACTGAAGCTTTCTTT
TRBD1	TRBV19	.	12	TRBJ1-1	CASSIGGQNAFF	TGTGCCAGTAGTATAGGGGGACAGAACGCTTTCTTT
TRBD1	TRBV12-3/TRBV12-4	many	15	TRBJ2-7	CASSSPSGGFYEQYF	TGTGCCAGCAGTTCTCCTTCAGGGGGCTTTTACGAGCAGTACTTC
.	TRBV7-2	many	14	TRBJ1-5	CASSLESGHQPQHF	TGTGCCAGCAGCTTAGAGTCGGGCCATCAGCCCCAGCATTTT
TRBD2	TRBV28	few	17	TRBJ2-5	CASRREGVGGSAETQYF	TGTGCCAGCAGAAGGGAGGGAGTAGGTGGCAGTGCGGAGACCCAGTACTTC